What follows are 24 T cell receptor beta chains derived from one specimen sequenced in a study of glioma-infiltrating T cells (dated by TCRdb to the mid-2010s). Sequencing was performed on an Illumina MiSeq. The iRepertoire nested amplicon-rescue multiplex PCR (arm-PCR) platform was used to amplify TCR alpha and beta CDR3 regions from RNA. TCRdb trimmed public reads at Q25 via fastp, called clones via MiXCR and kept in-frame beta chains. Rows with a matching CDR3 protein are joined into one entry that keeps the most common DNA and genes. The sample table holds approximately 400,000 distinct CDR3 sequences, of which around 45% were seen once. In total, the top ten clones hold 12% of the sample. What was sequenced was glioma tissue, nonneoplastic brain tissue, or PBMCs (not recorded which). The receptors were sampled from a human donor with low-grade glioma or glioblastoma, undergoing nonglioma brain surgery, or in good health (not recorded which).

Points on this clonotype: Since a much larger clone is just one base distant, this may be a read error. J is TRBJ2-7 and V is TRBV27, with no clear D. Trimming removed 4 bases at V and 8 bases at J, with 21 bases between. Germline V gene sequence: CDR1 MNHEY, CDR2 SMNVEV (reference sequence). This CDR3 contains 15 residues. CDR3 region: CASSSARVPVYKQYF. The CDR3 DNA sequence: TGTGCCAGCAGTTCTGCCCGGGTCCCCGTTTACAAGCAGTACTTC.

This clonotype has more than one count but fewer than ten. The chain combines TRBV28 with TRBJ2-3; perhaps TRBD2 as D (6 bases). The CDR3 totals 16 residues. Germline assignment: CDR1 MDHEN and CDR2 SYDVKM. Trimming took off 2 bases at V and 1 base at J, with 13 bases between the two ends. The CDR3 region is CASSLKSWEGTDTQYF. Here the CDR3 DNA reads TGTGCCAGCAGTTTAAAGTCCTGGGAGGGCACAGATACGCAGTATTTT.

This clonotype was seen more than once but under ten times. This chain uses TRBV19 with TRBJ2-5; the D is unclear. The V gene's germline CDR1 is LNHDA and CDR2 SQIVND (reference sequence). V dropped 4 bases and J dropped 0 bases, with 6 bases sitting between them. The CDR3 consists of 13 residues. The CDR3 coding sequence is TGTGCCAGTAGTAGTAACTACCAAGAGACCCAGTACTTC. Amino acids: CASSSNYQETQYF.

This chain joins TRBV6-1 and TRBJ2-5; D unclear. The ends were cut back, 6 bases at V and 3 bases at J, with 14 bases in the middle. This CDR3 spans 14 amino acids. Germline CDR1 reads MNHNS; CDR2 reads SASEGT. The chain's CDR3 is CASSLPGRKETQYF. DNA for the CDR3: TGTGCCAGCAGCCTCCCCGGCAGGAAAGAGACCCAGTACTTC.

For this clonotype: This clone may be a read error of a much larger clone one base away. The chain combines TRBV28 with TRBJ1-2; D may be TRBD1 (6 bases). Germline CDR1 is MDHEN and CDR2 is SYDVKM. This CDR3 comprises 14 residues. V was cut by 8 bases and J by 4 bases, with 17 bases left in between. The CDR3 DNA reads TGTGCCAGCGGGGATACAGGGATGTTCTATGGCTACACCTTC. This gives the protein CASGDTGMFYGYTF.

To note about this clonotype: Since a much larger clone is just one base distant, this may be a read error. The V gene is TRBV6-2 or TRBV6-3, the J gene TRBJ2-3, with 7 bases identical to TRBD2. CDR3 length equals 15 residues. CDR1 MNHEY and CDR2 SVGEGT come from the germline V gene. DNA for the CDR3: TGTGCCAGCAGTTACGGGACTAAAAACACAGATACGGAGTATTTT. This encodes CASSYGTKNTDTEYF.

The V and J genes are TRBV19 and TRBJ2-2; 7 bases are shared with TRBD1. With V trimmed by 8 bases and J by 4 bases, 7 bases remained unmatched. The CDR3 sequence is 14 residues long. Looked up from germline, CDR1 is LNHDA and CDR2 is SQIVND (reference sequence). The DNA of the CDR3 is TGTGCCAGTGACATAGGACAGGTCACCGGGGAGCTGTTTTTT. This encodes CASDIGQVTGELFF. The whole variable domain, remainder taken from reference TRBV19 and TRBJ2-2, is DGGITQSPKYLFRKEGQNVTLSCEQNLNHDAMYWYRQDPGQGLRLIYYSQIVNDFQKGDIAEGYSVSREKKESFPLTVTSAQKNPTAFYLCASDIGQVTGELFFGEGSRLTVL.

This clonotype was picked up a small number of times. The J gene is TRBJ2-7, the V gene TRBV20-1; the D gene is possibly TRBD1 (6 bases). V was shortened by 5 bases and J by 6 bases, with 11 bases between the two germline ends. The CDR3 length is 11 residues. Germline-derived CDR1 and CDR2 are DFQATT and SNEGSKA (reference sequence). In DNA form, the CDR3 reads TGCAGTGCTGTAGGGGGAGCCGAGCAGTACTTC. As protein: CSAVGGAEQYF.

The chain links TRBV12-3 or TRBV12-4 to TRBJ1-1, with D tentatively TRBD1 (5 bases). This CDR3 is built from 14 residues. Trimming stripped 5 bases from V and 5 bases from J, with 15 bases between. DNA of the CDR3: TGTGCCAGCAGTGCCACCGGGGCGAAGACTGAAGCTTTCTTT. Translating it yields CASSATGAKTEAFF.

The chain couples TRBV5-4 to TRBJ2-7, with D maybe TRBD2 (6 bases). The V gene lost 4 bases and the J gene lost 0 bases, with 11 bases spanning the gap. The V gene's germline CDR1 is SGHNT and CDR2 YYREEE (reference sequence). The CDR3 contains 14 residues. The CDR3 DNA reads as TGTGCCAGCAGCCCGGAGGGCAGCTCCTACGAGCAGTACTTC. Protein sequence: CASSPEGSSYEQYF.

This clonotype was recorded a few times. V gene TRBV20-1 combines with J gene TRBJ1-1; the match to TRBD1 covers 7 bases. Germline loops: CDR1 DFQATT, CDR2 SNEGSKA (reference sequence). Trimming took 0 bases from V and 0 from J; bases not matched to a gene: 7. This CDR3 has 16 amino acids. CDR3 sequence reads: CSARETGVVVNTEAFF. The CDR3 DNA sequence: TGCAGTGCTAGAGAAACAGGGGTTGTTGTGAACACTGAAGCTTTCTTT.

The sample holds many counts of this clonotype. The genes are TRBV7-2 and TRBJ1-5, with TRBD1 identical over 10 bases. This CDR3 spans 14 amino acids. The V segment lost 5 bases and the J segment 7 bases; nucleotides outside the gene matches: 5. From germline, CDR1 is SGHTA and CDR2 FQGNSA. The CDR3 here is CASSVGQGMQPQHF. The CDR3 DNA reads TGTGCCAGCAGCGTGGGACAGGGGATGCAGCCCCAGCATTTT.

As for this clonotype: Given a much more abundant clone one base away, this may be a read error. V is TRBV6-5 and J is TRBJ2-5; 7 bases are a match to TRBD2. Germline assignment: CDR1 MNHEY and CDR2 SVGAGI. The CDR3 is 16 amino acids. V lost 5 bases, J lost 1 base, and 10 bases stayed unmatched. The CDR3 DNA is TGTGCCAGCAGTGAAGAGGTCGGGAGGATCCAAGAGACCCAGTACTTC. It translates to CASSEEVGRIQETQYF.

The chain is built from TRBV28 and TRBJ1-3; maybe TRBD1 (6 bases). V was shortened by 8 bases and J by 0 bases, with 17 bases between the two germline ends. Germline values: CDR1 MDHEN, CDR2 SYDVKM. This CDR3 is built from 16 residues. The CDR3 protein is CASRRDTRLSGNTIYF. CDR3 bases: TGTGCCAGCCGTCGGGACACCCGTCTCTCTGGAAACACCATATATTTT.

This clonotype was picked up a small number of times. The chain carries TRBV6-1 and TRBJ1-5, with D possibly matching TRBD1 (5 bases). CDR1 and CDR2 from the germline V gene are MNHNS and SASEGT. Trimming removed 7 bases at V and 4 bases at J, with 14 bases between. CDR3 size: 14 residues. The CDR3: CASIPGPGNQPQHF. CDR3 DNA sequence: TGTGCCAGCATTCCGGGACCTGGGAATCAGCCCCAGCATTTT.

This chain joins TRBV4-1 and TRBJ2-2, with 8 bases that match TRBD2. Losses at the gene ends were 4 bases for V and 7 bases for J; bases not matched to a gene: 8. The CDR3 spans 15 residues. Germline V gives CDR1 MGHRA, CDR2 YSYEKL. Here the CDR3 reads CASSRGSGTVGELFF. CDR3 coding DNA: TGCGCCAGCAGCCGCGGTAGCGGGACGGTCGGGGAGCTGTTTTTT.

The chain employs TRBV5-4 and TRBJ2-3; perhaps TRBD2 as D (5 bases). CDR1 and CDR2 (germline): SGHNT, YYREEE (reference sequence). This CDR3 is built from 14 residues. V shed 6 bases and J shed 5 bases, with 16 bases lying between them. This CDR3 reads CASTSAVEEDTQYF. CDR3 nucleotides: TGTGCCAGCACCTCAGCGGTAGAGGAAGATACGCAGTATTTT.

This clonotype was seen only a few times. The chain combines TRBV10-2 with TRBJ1-1; TRBD1 aligns across 7 bases. Trimming removed 1 base from V and 4 bases from J; junction bases left unmatched: 6. CDR3 length equals 15 residues. Germline V gene lookup returns CDR1 WSHSY and CDR2 SAAADI. The CDR3 DNA sequence: TGCGCCAGCAGTGAGTGGCCAGGGGGTAGCACTGAAGCTTTCTTT. Its translation is CASSEWPGGSTEAFF.

This clonotype has only a few counts. This chain joins TRBV20-1 and TRBJ2-3; 14 bases match TRBD2. Unmatched junction bases numbered 3, after V lost 0 bases and J lost 4 bases. The V gene's germline CDR1 is DFQATT and CDR2 SNEGSKA (reference sequence). The CDR3 has 16 amino acids. CDR3 loop: CSARDPTSGRADTQYF. DNA for the CDR3: TGCAGTGCTAGAGATCCGACTAGCGGGAGGGCAGATACGCAGTATTTT.

The chain links TRBV19 to TRBJ1-1; no clear D gene. Trimming shortened V by 2 bases and J by 0 bases, and 7 bases separated the two germline ends. The germline CDR1 and CDR2 sequences are LNHDA and SQIVND (reference sequence). The length of the CDR3 is 14 residues. CDR3 bases: TGTGCCAGTAGTATACCCAGATTGAACACTGAAGCTTTCTTT. Translated, it gives CASSIPRLNTEAFF.

This chain joins TRBV4-1 and TRBJ2-2, with TRBD1 matching 8 bases. This CDR3 has 16 residues. Looked up from germline, CDR1 is MGHRA and CDR2 is YSYEKL. V trimming: 4 bases; J trimming: 4 bases; junction bases outside the gene matches: 8. The CDR3 sequence: CASSRGAGQGTGELFF. The CDR3, as DNA: TGCGCCAGCAGCCGAGGGGCCGGACAGGGCACCGGGGAGCTGTTTTTT.

This clonotype was seen at least ten times. The genes are TRBV25-1 and TRBJ1-1; D gene unclear. CDR1 and CDR2 (germline): MGHDK, SYGVNS. The V end was cut by 2 bases, the J end by 4 bases, with 11 bases between. CDR3 length: 14 amino acids. CDR3 sequence reads: CASSETTSGTEAFF. The DNA for the CDR3 is TGTGCCAGCAGTGAAACAACTAGTGGCACTGAAGCTTTCTTT.

The chain carries TRBV7-2 and TRBJ1-6, with a weak D call TRBD1 (6 bases). The CDR3 contains 15 residues. Trimming took 1 base from V and 7 from J, leaving 11 bases between them. Per the germline V gene, CDR1 is SGHTA and CDR2 is FQGNSA. The CDR3 protein is CASSLGGARNSPLHF. In nucleotides, the CDR3 is TGTGCCAGCAGCTTAGGGGGGGCGAGGAATTCACCCCTCCACTTT. The full variable domain, completed using reference TRBV7-2 and TRBJ1-6, is GAGVSQSPSNKVTEKGKDVELRCDPISGHTALYWYRQSLGQGLEFLIYFQGNSAPDKSGLPSDRFSAERTGGSVSTLTIQRTQQEDSAVYLCASSLGGARNSPLHFGNGTRLTVT.

The chain links TRBV28 to TRBJ2-7; TRBD2 agrees at 14 bases. Per germline, CDR1 MDHEN and CDR2 SYDVKM. The CDR3 is made up of 15 amino acids. V shed 6 bases, J shed 4 bases, and the junction held 5 bases outside the gene matches. CDR3: CASRPGTSGSYEQYF. The CDR3 DNA reads as TGTGCCAGCAGACCTGGGACTAGCGGGAGTTACGAGCAGTACTTC.